A single sample is the source of the 25 T cell receptor beta chains below, sequenced in a study of CD8+ T cells in alopecia areata. Sequencing used cDNA as its template, made by extracting RNA and reverse transcribing it. Assay: immunoSEQ multiplex PCR; the TCRdb copy retains only in-frame clones and omits some. The repertoire holds about 210,000 clones, with over 60% as singletons. The treatment is: oral pan-JAK inhibitor, 5-10 mg twice daily. This specimen consisted of CD4+ T cells sorted from blood, obtained at week 4, from a patient treated with tofacitinib. The receptors stem from a human donor with alopecia areata.

The chain couples TRBV30 to TRBJ2-3; the match to TRBD2 covers 8 bases. The CDR3 sequence is 13 residues long. Germline values: CDR1 GTSNPN, CDR2 SVGIG (reference sequence). Germline trimming cut 5 bases from V and 6 bases from J; bases unmatched to any gene: 7. The CDR3 loop is CAWSGGAPDTQYF. The CDR3 nucleotides are TGTGCCTGGTCGGGGGGGGCCCCGGATACGCAGTATTTT.

The chain carries TRBV7-2 and TRBJ2-3; D is unclear. The CDR3 consists of 16 residues. V gave up 5 bases and J gave up 2 bases, with 17 bases separating them. Germline assignment: CDR1 SGHTA and CDR2 FQGNSA. CDR3 bases: TGTGCCAGCAGCCCATTCAGCCCGGGTATCACAGATACGCAGTATTTT. This sequence encodes CASSPFSPGITDTQYF.

The rearrangement uses TRBV4-3 and TRBJ2-2; 8 nucleotides match TRBD2. V lost 2 bases to trimming and J lost 0 bases; unmatched junction nucleotides: 2. This CDR3 comprises 16 residues. The germline V gene encodes CDR1 LGHNA and CDR2 YSLEER. The CDR3 here is CASSQTGLANTGELFF. CDR3 sequence (DNA): TGCGCCAGCAGCCAAACGGGACTAGCGAACACCGGGGAGCTGTTTTTT.

The sample holds a few counts of this clone. At one end the junction does not follow the germline gene, possibly because of a read error. This sequence joins TRBV29-1 and TRBJ2-1, with TRBD1 matching over 7 bases. Looked up from germline, CDR1 is SQVTM and CDR2 is ANQGSEA. The CDR3 covers 12 residues. In DNA, the CDR3 is TGCAGCGTTGAAGAACAGGGGCCCTACTCGGTCTTC. The encoded protein is CSVEEQGPYSVF.

There are a few counts of this clone. The CDR3 coding sequence is TGCGCCAGCAGCCCGGGACAGGGGGGAGGAGAGACCCAGTACTTC. Its translation is CASSPGQGGGETQYF. The V call is TRBV5-1, the J call TRBJ2-5; 11 nucleotides agree with TRBD1. The CDR3 is 15 residues long. CDR1 is SGHRS, CDR2 YFSETQ, per germline. V lost 4 bases to trimming and J lost 4 bases; unmatched junction nucleotides: 6.

V is TRBV18 and J is TRBJ2-6, with D hard to call. Trimming shortened V by 1 base and J by 0 bases, and 4 bases separated the two germline ends. Germline V lookup: CDR1 KGHSH, CDR2 LQKENI. CDR3 size: 15 residues. CDR3 protein: CASSPQGSGANVLTF. The CDR3 DNA sequence: TGTGCCAGCTCACCACAGGGCTCTGGGGCCAACGTCCTGACTTTC.

The V gene is TRBV29-1, the J gene TRBJ1-2; no reliable D call. V was cut by 3 bases and J by 4 bases, with 12 bases left in between. CDR1 is SQVTM and CDR2 is ANQGSEA in the germline V gene. This CDR3 has 13 residues. The CDR3, as DNA: TGCAGCGTTGAGATAGGGCGGAGCTATGGCTACACCTTC. It codes for CSVEIGRSYGYTF.

The CDR3 region is CASSQPNAWSMNTEAFF. The CDR3 DNA follows: TGTGCCAGCAGCCAACCCAATGCGTGGAGCATGAACACTGAAGCTTTCTTT. J is TRBJ1-1 and V is TRBV14; D is unclear. There are 17 residues in the CDR3. V was cut by 2 bases and J by 0 bases, with 16 bases left in between. Germline V CDR1 and CDR2: SGHDN, FVKESK.

V gene TRBV19 combines with J gene TRBJ2-1; D remains ambiguous. V was trimmed by 5 bases and J by 0 bases, leaving 17 bases between them. CDR1 is LNHDA and CDR2 is SQIVND in the germline V gene (reference sequence). The CDR3 is made up of 17 amino acids. In DNA, the CDR3 is TGTGCCAGTAGTTTCAGACTTGTTGGAAGCTCCTACAATGAGCAGTTCTTC. It specifies CASSFRLVGSSYNEQFF.

This clone was observed a handful of times. The V call is TRBV27, the J call TRBJ1-4, with a possible D match to TRBD1 (5 bases). The CDR3 totals 15 residues. Germline V lookup: CDR1 MNHEY, CDR2 SMNVEV (reference sequence). Deletions cut 2 bases from V and 6 bases from J, with 13 bases between. CDR3 coding DNA: TGTGCCAGCAGTTTAAGCCCCCAGGGCGATGAAAAACTGTTTTTT. Its protein product is CASSLSPQGDEKLFF.

This chain joins TRBV27 and TRBJ2-6, with TRBD1 identical over 12 bases. V was pared by 5 bases and J by 2 bases, with 4 bases of the junction left unmatched. Germline lookup yields CDR1 MNHEY and CDR2 SMNVEV (reference sequence). CDR3 length: 17 residues. CDR3 amino acids: CASSPGQGAAGANVLTF. The DNA of the CDR3 is TGTGCCAGCAGTCCGGGACAGGGGGCAGCTGGGGCCAACGTCCTGACTTTC.

This clone has just a few counts. The chain recombines TRBV4-2 with TRBJ2-3; D is perhaps TRBD2 (5 bases). Trimming removed 1 base from V and 5 bases from J, with 16 bases in between. CDR1 is LGHNA, CDR2 YNFKEQ, per germline. CDR3 size: 16 residues. CDR3 amino acids: CASSQGGSGHGDTQYF. The CDR3 region has the DNA TGTGCCAGCAGCCAAGGCGGGTCCGGGCATGGAGATACGCAGTATTTT.

This clone was seen many times. This rearrangement joins TRBV4-3 to TRBJ2-5; 11 bases map to TRBD2. The CDR3 extends over 15 amino acids. V shed 4 bases, J shed 1 base, and the junction held 2 bases outside the gene matches. CDR1 and CDR2 (germline): LGHNA, YSLEER. CDR3 DNA: TGCGCCAGCAGCCTGGGACTAGCGGTCCAAGAGACCCAGTACTTC. It specifies CASSLGLAVQETQYF.

The J gene is TRBJ2-1, the V gene TRBV25-1, with D unclear. Germline V gene sequence: CDR1 MGHDK, CDR2 SYGVNS. Trimming shortened V by 4 bases and J by 5 bases, and 3 bases separated the two germline ends. The CDR3 runs 11 residues. CDR3 protein: CASSVDNEQFF. CDR3 sequence (DNA): TGTGCCAGCAGTGTAGACAATGAGCAGTTCTTC.

This clone was observed a handful of times. Written as DNA, the CDR3 is TGTGCCTGGAGCTACGGCCTCCACTCTGGAAACACCATATATTTT. Its translation: CAWSYGLHSGNTIYF. The V gene is TRBV30, the J gene TRBJ1-3; D is unclear. CDR1 is GTSNPN and CDR2 is SVGIG in the germline V gene (reference sequence). The ends were cut back, 3 bases at V and 0 bases at J, with 12 bases in the middle. The CDR3 runs 15 residues.

V usage is TRBV30 and J usage is TRBJ1-3; no firm D call. The CDR3 length is 15 residues. The V end was cut by 7 bases, the J end by 0 bases, with 16 bases between. CDR1 is GTSNPN, CDR2 SVGIG, per germline (reference sequence). The CDR3 reads CASTLGVSSGNTIYF. In nucleotides, the CDR3 is TGTGCCTCTACACTCGGAGTCTCCTCTGGAAACACCATATATTTT.

The V and J genes are TRBV5-4 and TRBJ2-7; 7 bases are a match to TRBD1. The CDR3 covers 13 residues. The V gene's germline CDR1 is SGHNT and CDR2 YYREEE (reference sequence). Trimming removed 4 bases from V and 3 bases from J; junction bases left unmatched: 4. In DNA form, the CDR3 reads TGTGCCAGCAGCCAGGGACAGCTCTACGAGCAGTACTTC. Its translation is CASSQGQLYEQYF.

The rearrangement links TRBV28 to TRBJ2-5; 8 bases line up with TRBD2. With 6 bases clipped from V and 4 bases from J, the junction kept 10 bases outside the gene matches. CDR3 size: 15 residues. Germline-derived CDR1 and CDR2 are MDHEN and SYDVKM. CDR3 sequence reads: CASSSAAAGGETQYF. The CDR3 nucleotides are TGTGCCAGCAGCTCAGCCGCGGCGGGGGGAGAGACCCAGTACTTC.

This chain connects TRBV7-9 to TRBJ2-7, with D possibly TRBD2 on 6 matching bases. This CDR3 region has 15 residues. Trimming left V 0 bases short and J 4 bases short, with 13 bases between. The V gene's germline CDR1 is SEHNR and CDR2 FQNEAQ (reference sequence). The CDR3 spells CASSLAEGPVYEQYF. In DNA form, the CDR3 reads TGTGCCAGCAGCTTAGCGGAGGGACCTGTTTACGAGCAGTACTTC. Combining the CDR3 with reference TRBV7-9 and TRBJ2-7 gives the whole variable domain DTGVSQNPRHKITKRGQNVTFRCDPISEHNRLYWYRQTLGQGPEFLTYFQNEAQLEKSRLLSDRFSAERPKGSFSTLEIQRTEQGDSAMYLCASSLAEGPVYEQYFGPGTRLTVT.

The chain has TRBV10-2 and TRBJ2-7; no definite D call. V lost 3 bases, J lost 3 bases, and 12 bases lay in between. This CDR3 comprises 14 residues. Germline V gene lookup returns CDR1 WSHSY and CDR2 SAAADI. CDR3 DNA sequence: TGCGCCAGCAGTGATTACACAGTTCTCTACGAGCAGTACTTC. It is translated as CASSDYTVLYEQYF.

V gene TRBV10-3 combines with J gene TRBJ2-3; TRBD1 matches 8 bases. This CDR3 contains 16 residues. Trimming removed 3 bases from V and 2 bases from J; junction bases left unmatched: 7. Per the germline V gene, CDR1 is ENHRY and CDR2 is SYGVKD. The CDR3: CAISEIRGQTTDTQYF. The CDR3 DNA reads TGTGCCATCAGTGAAATCAGGGGGCAAACCACAGATACGCAGTATTTT.

This sequence joins TRBV7-2 and TRBJ2-5; D not certain. Trimming took off 5 bases at V and 5 bases at J, with 12 bases between the two ends. The CDR3 extends over 13 amino acids. Germline CDR1 SGHTA, CDR2 FQGNSA. Here the CDR3 reads CASSTIFGETQYF. The CDR3 DNA reads as TGTGCCAGCAGCACAATTTTTGGGGAGACCCAGTACTTC.

The sample holds a few counts of this clone. The chain carries TRBV4-1 and TRBJ1-1; 7 bases are shared with TRBD1. Trimming removed 4 bases from V and 1 base from J; junction bases left unmatched: 6. Germline V gene lookup returns CDR1 MGHRA and CDR2 YSYEKL. This CDR3 is built from 15 residues. CDR3 residues: CASSRQGRGNTEAFF. DNA of the CDR3: TGCGCCAGCAGCCGACAGGGAAGGGGGAACACTGAAGCTTTCTTT.

The chain uses TRBV30 and TRBJ2-7; D is unclear. This CDR3 comprises 11 residues. The germline CDR1 and CDR2 sequences are GTSNPN and SVGIG (reference sequence). V was clipped by 2 bases and J by 3 bases, with 5 bases between them. The CDR3 loop reads CAWSSNYEQYF. Written as DNA, the CDR3 is TGTGCCTGGAGTTCCAACTACGAGCAGTACTTC.

This clone was found once. The J gene is TRBJ1-1, the V gene TRBV29-1, with no clear D. This CDR3 is 13 amino acids long. CDR1 and CDR2 from the germline V gene are SQVTM and ANQGSEA. V shed 3 bases and J shed 0 bases, with 8 bases lying between them. The CDR3 region is CSVEIGMNTEAFF. The DNA for the CDR3 is TGCAGCGTTGAGATTGGGATGAACACTGAAGCTTTCTTT. Full variable domain (remainder filled in from reference TRBV29-1 and TRBJ1-1): SAVISQKPSRDICQRGTSLTIQCQVDSQVTMMFWYRQQPGQSLTLIATANQGSEATYESGFVIDKFPISRPNLTFSTLTVSNMSPEDSSIYLCSVEIGMNTEAFFGQGTRLTVV.